This T cell receptor (beta chain) came from a study of T cell responses to AZD1222 COVID-19 vaccine. Study summary: Investigators merged groups given second doses at roughly 4 or roughly 12 weeks. Points from the study as a whole: Females outnumbered males among donors, who were mostly white British; clonal diversity was possibly underestimated.

This clone was detected only once. Its cognate antigen is unknown. V lost 4 bases and J 8 bases, leaving 9 bases between the germline ends. CDR1 SGHRS and CDR2 YFSETQ come from the germline V gene. The CDR3 has 11 residues. Generated by immunoSEQ multiplex PCR, the TCRdb table keeps only in-frame clones and is missing some. The sample records more than 95,000 clones, about 89% being singletons. The V call is TRBV5-1, the J call TRBJ1-2; no clear D gene. The sample here was peripheral blood, taken on day 0 of AZD1222 vaccination. The clonotype originates from an adult in good health. As DNA, the CDR3 is TGCGCCAGCAGCGACCCGTTAGGCTACACCTTC. Translation gives CASSDPLGYTF.